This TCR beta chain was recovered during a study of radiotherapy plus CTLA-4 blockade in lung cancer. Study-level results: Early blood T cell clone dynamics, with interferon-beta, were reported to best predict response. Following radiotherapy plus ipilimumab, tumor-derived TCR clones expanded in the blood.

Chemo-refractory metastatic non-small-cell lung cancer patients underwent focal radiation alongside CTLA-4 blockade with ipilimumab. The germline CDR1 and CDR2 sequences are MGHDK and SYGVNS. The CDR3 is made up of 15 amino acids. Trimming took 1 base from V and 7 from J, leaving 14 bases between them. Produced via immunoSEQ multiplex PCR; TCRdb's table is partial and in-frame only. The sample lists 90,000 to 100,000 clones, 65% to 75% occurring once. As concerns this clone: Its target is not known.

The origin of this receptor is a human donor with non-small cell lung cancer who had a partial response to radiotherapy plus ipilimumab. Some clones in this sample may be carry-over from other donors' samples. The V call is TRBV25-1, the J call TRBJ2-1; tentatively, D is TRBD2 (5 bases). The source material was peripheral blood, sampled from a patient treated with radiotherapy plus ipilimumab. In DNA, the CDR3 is TGTGCCAGCAGTGAATTCCTCCGGCCGGGGAATGAGCAGTTCTTC. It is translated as CASSEFLRPGNEQFF. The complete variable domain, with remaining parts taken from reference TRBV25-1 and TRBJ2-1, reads EADIYQTPRYLVIGTGKKITLECSQTMGHDKMYWYQQDPGMELHLIHYSYGVNSTEKGDLSSESTVSRIRTEHFPLTLESARPSHTSQYLCASSEFLRPGNEQFFGPGTRLTVL.